Below are 19 T cell receptor beta chains sequenced from a single sample in a study of T cell repertoires in cytomegalovirus infection. Each CDR3 protein is one row after TCRdb ran MiXCR on the reads. The sample lists 350,000 to 450,000 distinct CDR3 sequences, over 15% occurring once. Source material: PBMCs. The receptors were sampled from a human donor in good health (CMV status not recorded). Some clones in this sample may be carry-over from other donors' samples.

Ten or more counts support this clonotype. V usage is TRBV7-2 and J usage is TRBJ2-4, with D possibly TRBD1 on 5 matching bases. Germline V gene lookup returns CDR1 SGHTA and CDR2 FQGNSA. CDR3 length: 13 amino acids. Trimming pared 4 bases from V and 9 bases from J, leaving 13 bases between. CDR3 coding DNA: TGTGCCAGCAGCTCAAATTGGGGCGGCATTCAGTACTTC. It codes for CASSSNWGGIQYF. Using reference TRBV7-2 and TRBJ2-4 for the parts outside the CDR3, the full variable domain is GAGVSQSPSNKVTEKGKDVELRCDPISGHTALYWYRQSLGQGLEFLIYFQGNSAPDKSGLPSDRFSAERTGGSVSTLTIQRTQQEDSAVYLCASSSNWGGIQYFGAGTRLSVL.

This clonotype was observed a handful of times. This chain uses TRBV11-3 with TRBJ2-5; D might be TRBD1 (7 bases). CDR1 and CDR2 (germline): SGHNT, YENEEA. CDR3 size: 16 residues. Trimming took 0 bases from V and 3 from J, leaving 14 bases between them. The CDR3 DNA sequence: TGTGCCAGCAGCTTAGATTGGGGGGACAGCGAAGAGACCCAGTACTTC. This codes for CASSLDWGDSEETQYF.

The chain recombines TRBV29-1 with TRBJ2-5; no clear D. V was cut by 6 bases and J by 5 bases, with 7 bases left in between. Germline V gene lookup returns CDR1 SQVTM and CDR2 ANQGSEA. This CDR3 has 10 amino acids. Here the CDR3 reads CSVSMETQYF. The CDR3 nucleotides are TGCAGCGTGTCGATGGAGACCCAGTACTTC.

This clonotype was observed many times. The chain recombines TRBV7-2 with TRBJ2-2; D may match TRBD1 or TRBD2 (5 bases each). Trimming cost V 5 bases and J 3 bases, with 16 bases left between them. The CDR3 extends over 16 amino acids. Looked up from germline, CDR1 is SGHTA and CDR2 is FQGNSA. The CDR3 DNA follows: TGTGCCAGCAGCCCCCTGGCCGGGGCGGACACCGGGGAGCTGTTTTTT. Translating it yields CASSPLAGADTGELFF.

At least ten counts were recorded for this clonotype. The chain joins TRBV7-2 to TRBJ1-5; D is perhaps TRBD1 (6 bases). Trimming shortened V by 1 base and J by 2 bases, and 9 bases separated the two germline ends. The V gene's germline CDR1 is SGHTA and CDR2 FQGNSA. The CDR3 has 15 residues. As DNA, the CDR3 is TGTGCCAGCAGCTTAGTGGGGGCAGGCAATCAGCCCCAGCATTTT. Translating it yields CASSLVGAGNQPQHF.

A word on this clonotype: Possible read error: a much larger clone is one base away. This CDR3 fails to terminate in the conserved phenylalanine or tryptophan, so it likely reflects a read error. The chain links TRBV12-3 or TRBV12-4 to TRBJ2-1; D possibly corresponds to TRBD2 (5 bases). The CDR3 covers 12 residues. The V and J ends lost 4 bases and 8 bases respectively, with 9 bases between them. The CDR3 sequence: CASSYLSDEQFL. The CDR3 DNA reads TGTGCCAGCAGTTACCTTAGCGATGAGCAGTTCTTA.

The rearrangement uses TRBV28 and TRBJ1-1; D unresolved. The V gene's germline CDR1 is MDHEN and CDR2 SYDVKM. V gave up 6 bases and J gave up 6 bases, with 14 bases separating them. The CDR3 spans 13 residues. CDR3 residues: CASSNPVGSEAFF. The CDR3 nucleotides read TGTGCCAGCAGCAATCCCGTGGGGTCTGAAGCTTTCTTT.

The CDR3 DNA sequence: TGTGCCAGCTCACCACAAGCGGAAGTCAGTGATACGCAGTATTTT. This codes for CASSPQAEVSDTQYF. The rearrangement uses TRBV18 and TRBJ2-3; perhaps TRBD2 as D (5 bases). The CDR3 totals 15 residues. Germline CDR1 reads KGHSH; CDR2 reads LQKENI. The V end lost 1 base, the J end lost 6 bases, and 14 bases lay between the germline ends. The complete variable domain, with remaining parts taken from reference TRBV18 and TRBJ2-3, reads NAGVMQNPRHLVRRRGQEARLRCSPMKGHSHVYWYRQLPEEGLKFMVYLQKENIIDESGMPKERFSAEFPKEGPSILRIQQVVRGDSAAYFCASSPQAEVSDTQYFGPGTRLTVL.

This clonotype was recorded a few times. The rearrangement uses TRBV4-2 and TRBJ2-5; 8 bases line up with TRBD1. The V and J ends lost 4 bases and 4 bases, in that order; junction bases with no gene match: 11. CDR1 LGHNA and CDR2 YNFKEQ come from the germline V gene. The CDR3 is 16 residues long. The CDR3 here is CASSPEGQGASETQYF. DNA of the CDR3: TGTGCCAGCAGCCCCGAGGGGCAGGGGGCGTCAGAGACCCAGTACTTC.

The chain has TRBV5-5 and TRBJ1-3, with 7 positions matching TRBD1. The CDR3 runs to 15 residues. Germline trimming cut 3 bases from V and 0 bases from J; bases unmatched to any gene: 3. CDR1 is SGHKS and CDR2 is YYEKEE in the germline V gene (reference sequence). The CDR3 DNA reads as TGTGCCAGCAGCTATGACAGGGTCTCTGGAAACACCATATATTTT. Translated, it gives CASSYDRVSGNTIYF.

J is TRBJ1-4 and V is TRBV29-1; D perhaps matches TRBD1 (6 bases). V lost 7 bases and J lost 5, with 23 bases in between. The CDR3 totals 16 residues. In germline, CDR1 is SQVTM, CDR2 ANQGSEA. The CDR3 nucleotides read TGCAGCGCCGCCCTCTCCCGACGGGGGCGCAATGAAAAACTGTTTTTT. Encoded protein: CSAALSRRGRNEKLFF.

The CDR3 DNA is TGTGCCAGCAGTGCCTCCGGGACACCAATCTACGAGCAGTACTTC. Amino acids: CASSASGTPIYEQYF. The chain carries TRBV6-6 and TRBJ2-7, with D tentatively TRBD1 (6 bases). Germline V CDR1 and CDR2: MNHNY, SVGAGI (reference sequence). Trimming shortened V by 5 bases and J by 3 bases, and 17 bases separated the two germline ends. The CDR3 spans 15 residues.

The chain links TRBV18 to TRBJ2-7; D remains unclear. Germline CDR1 is KGHSH and CDR2 is LQKENI. V lost 3 bases to trimming and J lost 2 bases, with 17 bases between them. The CDR3 is 16 residues long. The CDR3 DNA follows: TGTGCCAGCTCACCCCCAACCCGTACAGACCCCTACGAGCAGTACTTC. Amino acid sequence: CASSPPTRTDPYEQYF.

The chain couples TRBV29-1 to TRBJ1-5; possible D gene TRBD1, 5 bases. Trimming cost V 7 bases and J 4 bases, with 11 bases left between them. Germline V gives CDR1 SQVTM, CDR2 ANQGSEA. CDR3 length equals 12 residues. The CDR3 coding sequence is TGCAGCGCCCGGACACCTAATCAGCCCCAGCATTTT. Encoded protein: CSARTPNQPQHF.

This clonotype was detected many times. The chain links TRBV6-1 to TRBJ1-1; no definite D call. The V end lost 7 bases, the J end lost 1 base, and 10 bases lay between the germline ends. The germline gives CDR1 MNHNS, CDR2 SASEGT. The CDR3 is 13 residues long. The CDR3 loop is CASTNRGNTEAFF. The CDR3 coding sequence is TGTGCCAGCACAAACAGAGGGAACACTGAAGCTTTCTTT.

The chain couples TRBV5-4 to TRBJ2-1, with D perhaps matching TRBD1 (6 bases). This CDR3 has 15 amino acids. Trimming pared 3 bases from V and 2 bases from J, leaving 12 bases between. Germline loops: CDR1 SGHNT, CDR2 YYREEE (reference sequence). CDR3: CASSSFDRTYNEQFF. CDR3 sequence (DNA): TGTGCCAGCAGCTCCTTTGACAGGACCTACAATGAGCAGTTCTTC.

The rearrangement links TRBV12-3 or TRBV12-4 to TRBJ1-1, with D possibly being TRBD1 (6 bases). The CDR3 is 17 amino acids. V was trimmed by 5 bases and J by 5 bases, leaving 24 bases between them. The CDR3 region has the DNA TGTGCCAGCAGTCCCCCCACGAGGGGGGGGGCGCGTACTGAAGCTTTCTTT. Encoded protein: CASSPPTRGGARTEAFF.

V and J are TRBV2 and TRBJ2-3; D gene unclear. CDR1 SNHLY and CDR2 FYNNEI come from the germline V gene. This CDR3 is built from 13 residues. Trimming removed 8 bases from V and 1 base from J, with 10 bases in between. The CDR3: CASGSQGTDTQYF. The CDR3 DNA sequence: TGTGCCAGCGGGTCACAAGGCACAGATACGCAGTATTTT. The complete variable domain, with remaining parts taken from reference TRBV2 and TRBJ2-3, reads EPEVTQTPSHQVTQMGQEVILRCVPISNHLYFYWYRQILGQKVEFLVSFYNNEISEKSEIFDDQFSVERPDGSNFTLKIRSTKLEDSAMYFCASGSQGTDTQYFGPGTRLTVL.

The chain carries TRBV5-1 and TRBJ1-4; the D gene is possibly TRBD1 (6 bases). The CDR3 length is 15 residues. The ends were cut back, 2 bases at V and 5 bases at J, with 13 bases in the middle. In germline, CDR1 is SGHRS, CDR2 YFSETQ. The CDR3, as DNA: TGCGCCAGCAGCTTTGAGGGACAAGAAAATGAAAAACTGTTTTTT. Amino acids: CASSFEGQENEKLFF.